The entry below gives a single TCR beta chain sequence along with its context. Germline-derived CDR1 and CDR2 are SGHTS and YDEGEE. V was clipped by 4 bases and J by 2 bases, with 12 bases between them. The CDR3 runs 15 residues. Profiling relied on immunoSEQ multiplex PCR, and the TCRdb table lists in-frame clones only, not all of them. The repertoire holds nearly 90,000 clones, with 87% as singletons. The record originates from a study of OX40 agonist ivuxolimab in advanced cancers. Study-wide context: The dose-escalation cohort was about 86% male, with a mean age of around 60 years, ranging about 23 to 90.

The V call is TRBV5-8, the J call TRBJ1-4; no reliable D call. Material: CD4+ or CD8+ T cells sorted from blood, obtained in a trial of the OX40 agonist ivuxolimab. The receptor's source is an adult with an advanced solid tumor such as melanoma, head and neck, liver or kidney cancer. DNA for the CDR3: TGTGCCAGCAGCCCCGAGGGAGGGACTAATGAAAAACTGTTTTTT. This translates into CASSPEGGTNEKLFF.